This TCR beta chain was identified in a study of T cells in Graves' hyperthyroidism and ophthalmopathy. The wider study: At the time of initial diagnosis and before any treatment, peripheral blood was collected.

TCR beta CDR3 regions were amplified from RNA transcripts. Using the HTBI primer set, a first-round RT-PCR was run on the TCR CDR3. TCRdb reanalysed the multiplex PCR reads using MiXCR and keeps one entry per CDR3 protein. The sample yields more than 300,000 distinct CDR3 sequences, less than 15% seen once. Diagnoses rested on clinical symptoms, serum thyroxine and TRAb, thyroid ultrasound and orbital computed tomography. Fresh peripheral blood, around 9.5 ml, yielded the PBMCs. The study's findings and limits: Model predictions of ophthalmopathy came a median approximately 6 months before onset.

This clonotype turned up a few times. Its target is unknown. V dropped 6 bases and J dropped 7; count of bases not matched to a gene: 9. The CDR3 extends over 14 amino acids. CDR1 and CDR2 (germline): DFQATT, SNEGSKA (reference sequence). This receptor was identified in a woman under 30 with Graves' hyperthyroidism. Sequenced sample: blood. The gene calls are TRBV20-1 and TRBJ2-1; 10 nucleotides match TRBD2. The CDR3 sequence is CSASKREGLNEQFF. CDR3 DNA: TGCAGTGCAAGTAAGCGGGAGGGCCTGAATGAGCAGTTCTTC.